The subject of this entry is one T cell receptor (beta chain). The antigen is not known. These data belong to a study of Ad26.COV2.S vaccination and SARS-CoV-2 variants. The study, taken as a whole, reports: It is possible that the TCR breadth and depth analyses underestimated the total T cell responses.

Treatment denoted: some 19 received Ad26.COV2.S at low or high dose, single or two shots; 5 received placebo; per-sample allocation not given. Sample collection was performed on day 63 after the first vaccine or placebo injection. At a Boston site, the person donating was an adult of 18-55 years. Vaccination used an Ad26 vector expressing Wuhan-strain SARS-CoV-2 spike. The CDR3 covers 16 residues. CDR1 is SGHRS and CDR2 is YFSETQ in the germline V gene. V dropped 0 bases and J dropped 4; count of bases not matched to a gene: 4. The data were produced by immunoSEQ multiplex PCR, yet TCRdb's version contains in-frame clones alone and is incomplete. The sample carries a few hundred thousand clones, about four fifths recorded once.

The rearrangement uses TRBV5-1 and TRBJ1-4; 9 nucleotides line up with TRBD1. The sequencing here drew on peripheral blood, taken in a trial of Ad26.COV2.S vaccine versus placebo. The receptor comes from a person aged 18 to 59 who received the Ad26.COV2.S COVID-19 vaccine or a placebo. The CDR3 bases are TGCGCCAGCAGCTTGGGGACAGGGGCTCTTAATGAAAAACTGTTTTTT. Amino acid sequence: CASSLGTGALNEKLFF. Combining the CDR3 with reference TRBV5-1 and TRBJ1-4 gives the whole variable domain KAGVTQTPRYLIKTRGQQVTLSCSPISGHRSVSWYQQTPGQGLQFLFEYFSETQRNKGNFPGRFSGRQFSNSRSEMNVSTLELGDSALYLCASSLGTGALNEKLFFGSGTQLSVL.